This T cell receptor (beta chain) was identified during a study of cytomegalovirus exposure and HLA in healthy donors. This clone has a single count. CDR1 and CDR2 from the germline V gene are MDHEN and SYDVKM. The V gene end was trimmed by 5 bases and the J gene end by 1 base; junction bases not matched to a gene: 5. The CDR3 is made up of 15 amino acids. This table comes from immunoSEQ multiplex PCR, and its TCRdb copy is limited to in-frame clones, with some not included. The table shows about 250,000 clones, with more than 75% occurring only once. This TCR came from a man between 18 and 29 years old in good health and CMV-seropositive. The sample was PBMCs. The chain has TRBV28 and TRBJ1-1; 9 nucleotides align to TRBD1. The CDR3 spells CASSLGTGRNTEAFF. CDR3 coding DNA: TGTGCCAGCAGTCTCGGGACAGGGCGGAACACTGAAGCTTTCTTT.